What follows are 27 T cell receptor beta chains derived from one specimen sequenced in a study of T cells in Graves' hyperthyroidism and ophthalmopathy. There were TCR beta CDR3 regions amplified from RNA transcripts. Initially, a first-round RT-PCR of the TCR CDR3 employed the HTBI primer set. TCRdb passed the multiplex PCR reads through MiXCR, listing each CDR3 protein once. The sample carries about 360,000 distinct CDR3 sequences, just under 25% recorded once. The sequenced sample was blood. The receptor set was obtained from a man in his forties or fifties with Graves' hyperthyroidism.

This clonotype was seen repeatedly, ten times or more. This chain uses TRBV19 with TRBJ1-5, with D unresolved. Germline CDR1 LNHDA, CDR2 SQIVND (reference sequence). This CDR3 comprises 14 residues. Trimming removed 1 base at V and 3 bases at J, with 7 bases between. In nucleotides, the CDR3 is TGTGCCAGTAGTATAGTGGGCCTCAATCAGCCCCAGCATTTT. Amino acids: CASSIVGLNQPQHF. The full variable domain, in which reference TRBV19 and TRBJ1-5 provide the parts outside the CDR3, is DGGITQSPKYLFRKEGQNVTLSCEQNLNHDAMYWYRQDPGQGLRLIYYSQIVNDFQKGDIAEGYSVSREKKESFPLTVTSAQKNPTAFYLCASSIVGLNQPQHFGDGTRLSIL.

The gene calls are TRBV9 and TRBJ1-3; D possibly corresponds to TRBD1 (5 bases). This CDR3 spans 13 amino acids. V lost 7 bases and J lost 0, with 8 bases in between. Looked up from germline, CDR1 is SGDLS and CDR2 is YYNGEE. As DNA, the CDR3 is TGTGCCAGCGGGGGACTCTCTGGAAACACCATATATTTT. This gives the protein CASGGLSGNTIYF.

The CDR3 spells CASGLVVGGSSYNEQFF. CDR3 coding DNA: TGTGCTAGTGGTTTGGTAGTAGGTGGGAGCTCCTACAATGAGCAGTTCTTC. V gene TRBV12-5 combines with J gene TRBJ2-1; D perhaps matches TRBD2 (5 bases). This CDR3 is 17 amino acids long. V lost 0 bases, J lost 0 bases, and 12 bases lay in between. Germline CDR1 and CDR2: LGHNT and FRNRAP.

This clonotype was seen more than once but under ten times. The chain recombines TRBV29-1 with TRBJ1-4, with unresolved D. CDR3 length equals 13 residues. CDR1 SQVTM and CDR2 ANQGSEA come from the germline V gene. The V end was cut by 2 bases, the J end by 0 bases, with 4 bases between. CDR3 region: CSVERTTNEKLFF. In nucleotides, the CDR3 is TGCAGCGTTGAAAGGACAACTAATGAAAAACTGTTTTTT.

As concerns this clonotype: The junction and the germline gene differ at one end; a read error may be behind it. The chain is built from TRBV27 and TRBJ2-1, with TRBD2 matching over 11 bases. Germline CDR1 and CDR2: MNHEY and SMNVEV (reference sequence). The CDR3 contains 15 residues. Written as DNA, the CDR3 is TGTACCAGCAGTTTTAGCGGGAGGGCCATCAATGAGCAGTTCTTC. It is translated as CTSSFSGRAINEQFF.

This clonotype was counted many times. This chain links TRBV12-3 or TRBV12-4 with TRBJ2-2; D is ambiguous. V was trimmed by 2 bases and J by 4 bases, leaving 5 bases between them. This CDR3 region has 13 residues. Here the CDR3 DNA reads TGTGCCAGCAGTTTATCGGTCACCGGGGAGCTGTTTTTT. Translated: CASSLSVTGELFF.

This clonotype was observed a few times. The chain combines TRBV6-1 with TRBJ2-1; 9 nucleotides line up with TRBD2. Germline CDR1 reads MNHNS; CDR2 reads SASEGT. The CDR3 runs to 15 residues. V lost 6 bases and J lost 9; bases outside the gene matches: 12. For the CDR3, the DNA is TGTGCCAGCAGAGAGGTAGCGGGAGCGGGTAGTGAGCAGTTCTTC. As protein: CASREVAGAGSEQFF.

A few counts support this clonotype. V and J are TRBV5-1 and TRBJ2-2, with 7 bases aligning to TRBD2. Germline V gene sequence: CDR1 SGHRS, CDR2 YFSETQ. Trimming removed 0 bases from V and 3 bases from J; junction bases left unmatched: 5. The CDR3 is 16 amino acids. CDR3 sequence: CASSLASSGHTGELFF. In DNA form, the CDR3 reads TGCGCCAGCAGCTTGGCCTCTAGCGGACACACCGGGGAGCTGTTTTTT.

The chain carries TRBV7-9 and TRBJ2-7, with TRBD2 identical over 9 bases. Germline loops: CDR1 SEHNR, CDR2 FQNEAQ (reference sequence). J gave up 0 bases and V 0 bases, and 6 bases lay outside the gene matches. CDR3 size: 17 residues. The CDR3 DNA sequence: TGTGCCAGCAGCTTAGCGTCGGCGGGAGGGAGCTCCTACGAGCAGTACTTC. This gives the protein CASSLASAGGSSYEQYF. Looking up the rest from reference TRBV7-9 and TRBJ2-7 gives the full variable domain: DTGVSQNPRHKITKRGQNVTFRCDPISEHNRLYWYRQTLGQGPEFLTYFQNEAQLEKSRLLSDRFSAERPKGSFSTLEIQRTEQGDSAMYLCASSLASAGGSSYEQYFGPGTRLTVT.

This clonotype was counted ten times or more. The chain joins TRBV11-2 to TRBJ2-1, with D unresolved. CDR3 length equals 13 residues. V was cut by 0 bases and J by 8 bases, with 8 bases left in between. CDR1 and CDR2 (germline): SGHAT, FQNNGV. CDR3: CASSLEAAYEQFF. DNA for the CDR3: TGTGCCAGCAGCTTAGAGGCTGCCTATGAGCAGTTCTTC.

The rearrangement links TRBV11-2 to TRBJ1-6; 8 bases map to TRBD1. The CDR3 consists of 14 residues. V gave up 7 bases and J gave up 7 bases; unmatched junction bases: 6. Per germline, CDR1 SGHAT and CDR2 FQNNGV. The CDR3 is CASTPDRGNSPLHF. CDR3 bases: TGTGCCAGCACACCCGACAGGGGAAATTCACCCCTCCACTTT.

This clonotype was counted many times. The CDR3 reads CASSLYRGTDTQYF. The DNA of the CDR3 is TGTGCCAGCAGTTTATATAGGGGCACAGATACGCAGTATTTT. V is TRBV12-3 or TRBV12-4 and J is TRBJ2-3; D gene uncertain. CDR3 size: 14 residues. V was trimmed by 2 bases and J by 1 base, leaving 7 bases between them.

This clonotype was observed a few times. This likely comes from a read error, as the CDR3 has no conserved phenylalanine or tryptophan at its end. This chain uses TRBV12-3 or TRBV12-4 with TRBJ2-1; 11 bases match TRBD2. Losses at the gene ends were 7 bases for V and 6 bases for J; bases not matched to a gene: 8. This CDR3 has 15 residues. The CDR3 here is CASNLGTSGLNEQFL. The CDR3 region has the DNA TGTGCCAGCAATTTGGGGACTAGCGGCCTCAATGAGCAGTTCCTC.

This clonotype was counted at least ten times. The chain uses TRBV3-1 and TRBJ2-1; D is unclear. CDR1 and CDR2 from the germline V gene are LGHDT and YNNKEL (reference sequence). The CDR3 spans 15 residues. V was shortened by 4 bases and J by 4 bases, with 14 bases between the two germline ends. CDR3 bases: TGTGCCAGCAGCCTGACCACGACGGATTACAATGAGCAGTTCTTC. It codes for CASSLTTTDYNEQFF.

This CDR3 reads CASSRNGQGYDGYTF. In DNA, the CDR3 is TGTGCCAGCAGCCGAAACGGACAGGGATATGATGGCTACACCTTC. The V gene is TRBV6-2 or TRBV6-3, the J gene TRBJ1-2, with 8 nucleotides matching TRBD1. Germline V gene sequence: CDR1 MNHEY, CDR2 SVGEGT. This CDR3 is 15 amino acids long. Trimming removed 6 bases from V and 6 bases from J; junction bases left unmatched: 12.

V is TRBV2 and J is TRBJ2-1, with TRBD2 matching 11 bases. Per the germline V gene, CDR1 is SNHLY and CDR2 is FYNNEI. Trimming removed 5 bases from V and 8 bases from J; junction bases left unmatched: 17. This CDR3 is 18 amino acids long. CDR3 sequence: CASSWEPPVAGGPDEQFF. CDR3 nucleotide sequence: TGTGCCAGCAGTTGGGAGCCCCCTGTAGCGGGAGGGCCAGATGAGCAGTTCTTC.

The CDR3 DNA sequence: TGTGCCAGCAGCCGGCTCGGGGGGCGAGGGTACGAGCAGTACTTC. Its translation: CASSRLGGRGYEQYF. V is TRBV7-2 and J is TRBJ2-7; TRBD2 is a possible D gene (7 bases). V was pared by 5 bases and J by 4 bases, with 18 bases between. Germline CDR1 is SGHTA and CDR2 is FQGNSA. This CDR3 spans 15 amino acids.

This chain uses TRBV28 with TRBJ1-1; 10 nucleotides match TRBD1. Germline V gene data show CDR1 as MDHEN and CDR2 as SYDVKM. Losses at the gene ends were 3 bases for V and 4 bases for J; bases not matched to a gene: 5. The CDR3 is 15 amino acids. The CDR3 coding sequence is TGTGCCAGCAGTTTGAGACAGGGGGCAATCACTGAAGCTTTCTTT. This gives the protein CASSLRQGAITEAFF. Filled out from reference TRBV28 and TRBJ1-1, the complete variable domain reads DVKVTQSSRYLVKRTGEKVFLECVQDMDHENMFWYRQDPGLGLRLIYFSYDVKMKEKGDIPEGYSVSREKKERFSLILESASTNQTSMYLCASSLRQGAITEAFFGQGTRLTVV.

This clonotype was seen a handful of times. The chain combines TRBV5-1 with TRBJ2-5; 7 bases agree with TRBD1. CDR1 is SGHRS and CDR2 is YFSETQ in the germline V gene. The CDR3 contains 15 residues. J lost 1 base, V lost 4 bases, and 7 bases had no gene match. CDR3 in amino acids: CASSTPGQIQETQYF. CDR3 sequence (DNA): TGCGCCAGCAGCACACCGGGACAGATCCAAGAGACCCAGTACTTC.

CDR3 loop: CSVGVGGVETQYF. CDR3 bases: TGCAGCGTTGGCGTGGGGGGGGTAGAGACCCAGTACTTC. The chain couples TRBV29-1 to TRBJ2-5; 7 nucleotides align to TRBD2. CDR1 and CDR2 (germline): SQVTM, ANQGSEA. Trimming took 4 bases from V and 4 from J; bases not matched to a gene: 6. This CDR3 is built from 13 residues.

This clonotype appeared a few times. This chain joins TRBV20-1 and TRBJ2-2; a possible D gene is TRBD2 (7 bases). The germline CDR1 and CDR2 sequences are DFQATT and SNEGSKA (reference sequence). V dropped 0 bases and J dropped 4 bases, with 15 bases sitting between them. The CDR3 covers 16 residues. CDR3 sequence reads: CSARDQLRGGTGELFF. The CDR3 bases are TGCAGTGCTAGAGATCAGTTGAGGGGGGGCACCGGGGAGCTGTTTTTT.

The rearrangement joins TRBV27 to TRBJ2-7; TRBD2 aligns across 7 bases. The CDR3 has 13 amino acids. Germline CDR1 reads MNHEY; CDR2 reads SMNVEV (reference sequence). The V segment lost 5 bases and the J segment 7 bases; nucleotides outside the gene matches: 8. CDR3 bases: TGTGCCAGCAGTCAGCGGGATCGGAGAGAGCAGTACTTC. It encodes CASSQRDRREQYF.

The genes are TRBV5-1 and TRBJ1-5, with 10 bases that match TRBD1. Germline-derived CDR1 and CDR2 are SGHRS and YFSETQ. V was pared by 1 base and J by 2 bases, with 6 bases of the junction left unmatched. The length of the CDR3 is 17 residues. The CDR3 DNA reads TGCGCCAGCAGCTTGTCGGGGACAGGGGCTGGCAATCAGCCCCAGCATTTT. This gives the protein CASSLSGTGAGNQPQHF.

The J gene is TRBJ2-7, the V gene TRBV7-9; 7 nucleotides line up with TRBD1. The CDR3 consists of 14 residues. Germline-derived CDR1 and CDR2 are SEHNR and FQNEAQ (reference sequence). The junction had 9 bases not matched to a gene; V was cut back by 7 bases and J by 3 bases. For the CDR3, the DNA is TGTGCCAGCACCCCGGTAGGGGGCATCTACGAGCAGTACTTC. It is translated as CASTPVGGIYEQYF. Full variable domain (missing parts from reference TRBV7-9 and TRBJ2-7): DTGVSQNPRHKITKRGQNVTFRCDPISEHNRLYWYRQTLGQGPEFLTYFQNEAQLEKSRLLSDRFSAERPKGSFSTLEIQRTEQGDSAMYLCASTPVGGIYEQYFGPGTRLTVT.

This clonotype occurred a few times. CDR3 protein: CASSLGGAGEETQYF. The CDR3 coding sequence is TGTGCCAGCAGCTTAGGAGGAGCGGGAGAGGAGACCCAGTACTTC. The rearrangement links TRBV11-2 to TRBJ2-5; 8 bases match TRBD2. Trimming removed 1 base from V and 5 bases from J; junction bases left unmatched: 6. The germline V gene has CDR1 SGHAT and CDR2 FQNNGV. The CDR3 has 15 amino acids.

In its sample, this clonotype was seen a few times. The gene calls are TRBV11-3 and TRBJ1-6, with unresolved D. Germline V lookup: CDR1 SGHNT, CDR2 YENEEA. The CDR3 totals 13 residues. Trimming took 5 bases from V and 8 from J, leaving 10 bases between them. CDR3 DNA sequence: TGTGCCAGCAGCCACGGCGGCGATTCACCCCTCCACTTT. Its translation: CASSHGGDSPLHF.

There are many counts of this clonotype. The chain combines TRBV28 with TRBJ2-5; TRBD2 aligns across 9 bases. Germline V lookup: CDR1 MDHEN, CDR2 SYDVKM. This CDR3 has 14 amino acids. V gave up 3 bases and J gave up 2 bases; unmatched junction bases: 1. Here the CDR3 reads CASSFAGGQETQYF. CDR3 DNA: TGTGCCAGCAGTTTCGCGGGAGGGCAAGAGACCCAGTACTTC.